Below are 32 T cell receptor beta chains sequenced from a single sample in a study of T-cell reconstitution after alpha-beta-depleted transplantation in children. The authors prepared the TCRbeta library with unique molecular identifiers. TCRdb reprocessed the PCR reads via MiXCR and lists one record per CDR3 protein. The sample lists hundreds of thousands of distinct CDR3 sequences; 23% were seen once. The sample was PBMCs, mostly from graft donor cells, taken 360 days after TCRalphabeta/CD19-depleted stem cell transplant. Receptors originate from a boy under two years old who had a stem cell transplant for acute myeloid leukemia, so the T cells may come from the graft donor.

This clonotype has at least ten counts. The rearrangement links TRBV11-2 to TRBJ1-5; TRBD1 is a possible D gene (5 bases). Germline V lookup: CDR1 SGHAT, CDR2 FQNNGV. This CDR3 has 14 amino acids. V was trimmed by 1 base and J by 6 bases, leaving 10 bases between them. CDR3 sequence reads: CASSLGRGIQPQHF. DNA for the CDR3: TGTGCCAGCAGCTTAGGGAGGGGAATTCAGCCCCAGCATTTT.

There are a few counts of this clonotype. The CDR3 reads CASSSKKANTGELFF. Here the CDR3 DNA reads TGTGCCAGCAGCTCCAAGAAGGCGAACACCGGGGAGCTGTTTTTT. V is TRBV5-4 and J is TRBJ2-2; D call uncertain. CDR3 length: 15 amino acids. Germline-derived CDR1 and CDR2 are SGHNT and YYREEE (reference sequence). Trimming removed 3 bases at V and 0 bases at J, with 9 bases between.

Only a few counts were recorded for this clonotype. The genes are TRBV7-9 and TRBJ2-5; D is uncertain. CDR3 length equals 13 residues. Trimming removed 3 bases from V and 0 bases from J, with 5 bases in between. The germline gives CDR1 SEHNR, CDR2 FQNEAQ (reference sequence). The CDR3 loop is CASSFWDQETQYF. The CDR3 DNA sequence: TGTGCCAGCAGCTTTTGGGACCAAGAGACCCAGTACTTC.

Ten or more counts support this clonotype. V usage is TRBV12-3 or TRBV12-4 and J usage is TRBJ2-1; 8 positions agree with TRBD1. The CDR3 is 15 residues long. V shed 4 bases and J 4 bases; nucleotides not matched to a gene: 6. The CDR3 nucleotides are TGTGCCAGCAGTTCGACAGGGGTATCGTACAATGAGCAGTTCTTC. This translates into CASSSTGVSYNEQFF.

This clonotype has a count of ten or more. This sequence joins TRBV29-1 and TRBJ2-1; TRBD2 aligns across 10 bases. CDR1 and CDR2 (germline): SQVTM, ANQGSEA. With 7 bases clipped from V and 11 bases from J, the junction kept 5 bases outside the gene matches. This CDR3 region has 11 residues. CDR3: CSAPSGGKQFF. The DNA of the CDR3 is TGCAGCGCACCTAGCGGGGGAAAGCAGTTCTTC.

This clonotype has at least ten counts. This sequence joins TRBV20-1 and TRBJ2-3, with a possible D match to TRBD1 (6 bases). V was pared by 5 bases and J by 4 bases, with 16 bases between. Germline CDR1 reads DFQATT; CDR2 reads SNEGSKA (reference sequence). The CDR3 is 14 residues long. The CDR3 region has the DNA TGCAGTGCTCCCTCCCCGACAGGATCAGATACGCAGTATTTT. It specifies CSAPSPTGSDTQYF.

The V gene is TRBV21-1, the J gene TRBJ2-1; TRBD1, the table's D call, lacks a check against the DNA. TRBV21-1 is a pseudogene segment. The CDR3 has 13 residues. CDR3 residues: CASSIRDYNEQFF. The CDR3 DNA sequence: TGTGCCAGCAGCATCCGGGATTACAATGAGCAGTTCTTC.

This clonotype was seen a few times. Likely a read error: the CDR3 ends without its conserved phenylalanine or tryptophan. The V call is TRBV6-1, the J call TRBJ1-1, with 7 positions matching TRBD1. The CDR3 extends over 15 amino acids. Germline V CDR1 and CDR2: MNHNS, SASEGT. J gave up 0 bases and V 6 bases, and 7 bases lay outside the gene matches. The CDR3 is CASRDRLTMNTEAFL. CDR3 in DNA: TGTGCCAGCAGGGACAGGTTAACTATGAACACTGAAGCTTTCCTT.

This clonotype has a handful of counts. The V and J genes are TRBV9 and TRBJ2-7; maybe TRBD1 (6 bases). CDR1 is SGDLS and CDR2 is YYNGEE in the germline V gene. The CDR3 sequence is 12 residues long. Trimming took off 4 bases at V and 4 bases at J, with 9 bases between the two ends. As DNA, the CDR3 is TGTGCCAGCAGCTCCAGGGGATACGAGCAGTACTTC. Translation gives CASSSRGYEQYF. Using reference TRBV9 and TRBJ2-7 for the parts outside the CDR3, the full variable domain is DSGVTQTPKHLITATGQRVTLRCSPRSGDLSVYWYQQSLDQGLQFLIQYYNGEERAKGNILERFSAQQFPDLHSELNLSSLELGDSALYFCASSSRGYEQYFGPGTRLTVT.

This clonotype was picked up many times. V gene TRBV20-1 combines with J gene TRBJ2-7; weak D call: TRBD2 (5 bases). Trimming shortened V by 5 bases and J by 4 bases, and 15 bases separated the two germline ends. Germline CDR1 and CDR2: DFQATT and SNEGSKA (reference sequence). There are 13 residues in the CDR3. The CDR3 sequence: CSAEGTISYEQYV. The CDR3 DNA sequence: TGCAGTGCTGAGGGAACAATCAGTTACGAGCAGTACGTC.

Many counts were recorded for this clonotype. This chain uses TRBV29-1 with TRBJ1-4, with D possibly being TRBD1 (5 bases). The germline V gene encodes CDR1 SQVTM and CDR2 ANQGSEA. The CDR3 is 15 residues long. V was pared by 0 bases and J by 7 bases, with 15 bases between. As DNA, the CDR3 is TGCAGCGTTGAAGAGGGACGCGTGGCTCTTGAAAAACTGTTTTTT. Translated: CSVEEGRVALEKLFF.

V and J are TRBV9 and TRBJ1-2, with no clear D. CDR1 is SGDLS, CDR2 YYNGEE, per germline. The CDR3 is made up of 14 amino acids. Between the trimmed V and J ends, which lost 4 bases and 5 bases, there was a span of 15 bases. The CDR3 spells CASSPQGRHYGYTF. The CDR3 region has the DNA TGTGCCAGCAGCCCCCAAGGAAGGCATTATGGCTACACCTTC.

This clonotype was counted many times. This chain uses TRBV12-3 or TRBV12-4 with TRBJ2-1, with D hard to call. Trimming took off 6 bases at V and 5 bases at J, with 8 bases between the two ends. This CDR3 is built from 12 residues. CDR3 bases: TGTGCCAGCAGCTTATATCACAATGAGCAGTTCTTC. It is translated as CASSLYHNEQFF.

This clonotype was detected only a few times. CDR3 sequence: CASAYRNEAFF. CDR3 nucleotides: TGTGCCAGCGCATACAGAAATGAAGCTTTCTTT. The rearrangement links TRBV6-5 to TRBJ1-1, with D hard to call. This CDR3 spans 11 amino acids. Germline V CDR1 and CDR2: MNHEY, SVGAGI. Trimming took 8 bases from V and 7 from J, leaving 11 bases between them.

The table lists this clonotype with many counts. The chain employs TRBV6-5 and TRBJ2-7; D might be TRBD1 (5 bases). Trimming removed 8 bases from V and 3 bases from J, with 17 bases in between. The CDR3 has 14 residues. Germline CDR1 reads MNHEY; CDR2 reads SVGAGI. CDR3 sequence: CASARQGSFYEQYV. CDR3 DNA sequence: TGTGCCAGCGCTAGGCAGGGAAGTTTCTACGAGCAGTACGTC.

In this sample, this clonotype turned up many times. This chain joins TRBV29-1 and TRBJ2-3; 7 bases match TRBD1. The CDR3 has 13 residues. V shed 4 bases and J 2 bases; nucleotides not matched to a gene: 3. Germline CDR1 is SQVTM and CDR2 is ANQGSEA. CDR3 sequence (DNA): TGCAGCGTTGGGCAGGGGGTCACAGATACGCAGTATTTT. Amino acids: CSVGQGVTDTQYF.

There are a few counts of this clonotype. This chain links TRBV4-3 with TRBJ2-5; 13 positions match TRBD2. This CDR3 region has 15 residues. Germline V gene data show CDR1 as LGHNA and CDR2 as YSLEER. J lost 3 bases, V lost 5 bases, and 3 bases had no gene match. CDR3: CASSELAGGKETQYF. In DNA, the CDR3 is TGCGCCAGCAGCGAACTAGCGGGGGGGAAAGAGACCCAGTACTTC.

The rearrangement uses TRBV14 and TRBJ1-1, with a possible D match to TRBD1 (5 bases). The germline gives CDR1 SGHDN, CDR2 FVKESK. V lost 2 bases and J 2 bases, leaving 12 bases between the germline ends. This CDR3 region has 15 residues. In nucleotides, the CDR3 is TGTGCCAGCAGCCAATCGCGGGGGTTTAACACTGAAGCTTTCTTT. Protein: CASSQSRGFNTEAFF.

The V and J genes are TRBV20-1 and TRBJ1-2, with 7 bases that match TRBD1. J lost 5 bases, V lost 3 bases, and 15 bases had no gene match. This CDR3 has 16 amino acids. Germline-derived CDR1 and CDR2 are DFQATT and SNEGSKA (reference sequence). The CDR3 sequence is CSASQTGKVIGYGYTF. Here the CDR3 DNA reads TGCAGTGCTAGCCAGACAGGGAAAGTGATAGGGTATGGCTACACCTTC.

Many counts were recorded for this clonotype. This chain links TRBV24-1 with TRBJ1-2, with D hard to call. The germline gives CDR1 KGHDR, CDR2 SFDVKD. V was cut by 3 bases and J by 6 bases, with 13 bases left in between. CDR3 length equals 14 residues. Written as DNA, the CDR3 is TGTGCCACCAGTGATGCGACGGGGTTCAATGGCTACACCTTC. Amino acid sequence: CATSDATGFNGYTF.

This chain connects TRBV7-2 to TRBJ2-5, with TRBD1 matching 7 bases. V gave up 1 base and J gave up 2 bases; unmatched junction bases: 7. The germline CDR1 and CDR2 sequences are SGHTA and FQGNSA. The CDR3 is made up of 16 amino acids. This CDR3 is CASSLGGTAQQETQYF. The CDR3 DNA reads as TGTGCCAGCAGCTTAGGGGGGACAGCCCAACAAGAGACCCAGTACTTC.

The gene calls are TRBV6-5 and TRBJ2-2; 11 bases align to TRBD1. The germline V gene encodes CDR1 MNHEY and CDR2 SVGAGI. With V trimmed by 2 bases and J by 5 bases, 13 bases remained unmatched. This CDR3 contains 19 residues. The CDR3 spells CASSYAGPGTGGRTGELFF. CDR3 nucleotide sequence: TGTGCCAGCAGTTACGCTGGACCGGGGACAGGGGGTCGTACCGGGGAGCTGTTTTTT.

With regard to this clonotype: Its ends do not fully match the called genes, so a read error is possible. The CDR3 nucleotides are TGTGCCGGCAGCCGCCAGACAGACTACGAGCAGTACTTC. Its protein product is CAGSRQTDYEQYF. The chain uses TRBV3-1 and TRBJ2-7; maybe TRBD1 (5 bases). CDR1 is LGHDT and CDR2 is YNNKEL in the germline V gene (reference sequence). There are 13 residues in the CDR3.

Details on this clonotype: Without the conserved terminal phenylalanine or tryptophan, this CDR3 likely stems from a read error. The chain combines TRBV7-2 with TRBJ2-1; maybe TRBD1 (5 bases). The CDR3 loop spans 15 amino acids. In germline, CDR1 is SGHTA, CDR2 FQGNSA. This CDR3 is CASSLGVGTYNEQFS. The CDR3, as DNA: TGTGCCAGCAGTTTAGGGGTAGGAACCTACAATGAGCAGTTCTCC.

The CDR3 is CASPGRPNTGELFF. The CDR3 bases are TGTGCCAGCCCAGGACGGCCGAACACCGGGGAGCTGTTTTTT. This chain connects TRBV7-8 to TRBJ2-2; D not resolved. The CDR3 runs 14 residues. Germline V lookup: CDR1 SGHVS, CDR2 FQNEAQ. The V end lost 8 bases, the J end lost 0 bases, and 10 bases lay between the germline ends.

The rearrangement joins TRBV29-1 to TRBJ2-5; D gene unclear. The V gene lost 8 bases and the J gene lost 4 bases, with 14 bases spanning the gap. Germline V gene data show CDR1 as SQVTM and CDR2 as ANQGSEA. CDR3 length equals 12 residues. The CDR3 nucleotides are TGCAGCCCTGGGCGGCCCGGAGAGACCCAGTACTTC. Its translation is CSPGRPGETQYF.

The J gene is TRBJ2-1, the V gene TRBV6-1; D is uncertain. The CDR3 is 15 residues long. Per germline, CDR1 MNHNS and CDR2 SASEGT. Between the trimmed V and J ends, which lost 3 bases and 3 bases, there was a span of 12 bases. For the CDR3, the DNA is TGTGCCAGCAGTGAGGGCCTGTTAATCTACAATGAGCAGTTCTTC. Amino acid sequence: CASSEGLLIYNEQFF.

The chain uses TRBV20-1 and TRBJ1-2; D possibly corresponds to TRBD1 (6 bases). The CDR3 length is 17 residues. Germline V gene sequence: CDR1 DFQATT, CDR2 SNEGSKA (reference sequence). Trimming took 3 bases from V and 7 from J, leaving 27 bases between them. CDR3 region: CSASNPTGPYPFAGYTF. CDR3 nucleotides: TGCAGTGCTAGCAATCCGACAGGTCCCTACCCATTTGCTGGCTACACCTTC.

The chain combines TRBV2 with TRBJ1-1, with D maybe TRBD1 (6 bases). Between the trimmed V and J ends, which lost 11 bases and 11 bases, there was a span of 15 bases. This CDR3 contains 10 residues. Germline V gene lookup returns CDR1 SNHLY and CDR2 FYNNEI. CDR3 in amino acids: CALEAGEAFF. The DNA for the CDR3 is TGTGCCTTGGAGGCAGGGGAGGCTTTCTTT.

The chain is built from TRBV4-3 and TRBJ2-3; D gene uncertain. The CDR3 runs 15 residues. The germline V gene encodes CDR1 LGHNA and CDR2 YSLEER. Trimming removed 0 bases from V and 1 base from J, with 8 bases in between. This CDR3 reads CASSQDTAGTDTQYF. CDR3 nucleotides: TGCGCCAGCAGCCAAGATACGGCGGGCACAGATACGCAGTATTTT.

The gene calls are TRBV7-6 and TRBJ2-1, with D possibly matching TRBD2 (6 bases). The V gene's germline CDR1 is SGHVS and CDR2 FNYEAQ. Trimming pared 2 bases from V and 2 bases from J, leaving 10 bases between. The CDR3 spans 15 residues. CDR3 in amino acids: CASSLQWGAYNEQFF. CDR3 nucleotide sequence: TGTGCCAGCAGCTTACAGTGGGGGGCCTACAATGAGCAGTTCTTC.

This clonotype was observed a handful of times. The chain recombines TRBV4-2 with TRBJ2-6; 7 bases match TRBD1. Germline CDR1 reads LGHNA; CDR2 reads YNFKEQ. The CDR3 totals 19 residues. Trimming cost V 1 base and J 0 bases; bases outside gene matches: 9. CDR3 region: CASSQVWNRGHSGANVLTF. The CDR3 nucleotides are TGTGCCAGCAGCCAAGTGTGGAACAGGGGACACTCTGGGGCCAACGTCCTGACTTTC.